This T cell receptor beta chain came from a study of T cell responses to AZD1222 COVID-19 vaccine. Study-level information: Second doses at about 4 or about 12 weeks were pooled.

In germline, CDR1 is MNHEY, CDR2 SMNVEV (reference sequence). This CDR3 spans 14 amino acids. The V end lost 2 bases, the J end lost 5 bases, and 10 bases lay between the germline ends. Produced via immunoSEQ multiplex PCR; TCRdb's table is partial and in-frame only. The sample shows 90,000 to 110,000 clones, 88% of them seen only once. With regard to this clone: No antigen is known for it.

Study conclusions and caveats: Vaccination with two AZD1222 doses was followed by a rise in Spike-specific TCR breadth and depth.

The sample in question was peripheral blood, obtained on day 0 of AZD1222 vaccination. The chain has TRBV27 and TRBJ1-5; D unclear. The TCR was taken from an adult in good health. The CDR3 DNA reads TGTGCCAGCAGTTTAAATGAGGGTCATCAGCCCCAGCATTTT. Its protein product is CASSLNEGHQPQHF.